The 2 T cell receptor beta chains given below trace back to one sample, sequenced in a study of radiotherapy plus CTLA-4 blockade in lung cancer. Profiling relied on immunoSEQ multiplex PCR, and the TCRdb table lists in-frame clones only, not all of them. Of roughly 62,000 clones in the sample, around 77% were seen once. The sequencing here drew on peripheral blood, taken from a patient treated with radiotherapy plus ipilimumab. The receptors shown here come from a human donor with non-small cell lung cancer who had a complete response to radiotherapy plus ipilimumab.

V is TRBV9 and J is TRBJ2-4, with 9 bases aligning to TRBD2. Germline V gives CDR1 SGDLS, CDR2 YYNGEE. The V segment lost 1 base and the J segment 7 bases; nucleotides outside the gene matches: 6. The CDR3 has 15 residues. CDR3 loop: CASSVRAGGGNIQYF. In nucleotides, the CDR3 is TGTGCCAGCAGCGTACGAGCGGGGGGAGGGAACATTCAGTACTTC.

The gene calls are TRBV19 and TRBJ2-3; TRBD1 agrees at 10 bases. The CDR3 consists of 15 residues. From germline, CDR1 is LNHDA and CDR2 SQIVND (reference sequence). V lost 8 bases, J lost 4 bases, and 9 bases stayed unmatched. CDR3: CASGADRGIADTQYF. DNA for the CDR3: TGTGCCAGTGGGGCGGACAGGGGGATAGCAGATACGCAGTATTTT.